The source of this T cell receptor (beta chain) is a study of cytomegalovirus exposure and HLA in healthy donors. General observations from the study: It was reported that TCR beta sequences correctly inferred the HLA-A and HLA-B alleles for most subjects.

Though nominally healthy at sampling, donors likely had unrecorded immune exposures. Concerning this clone itself: The antigen is not known.

PCR used 60 Vbeta primers and 13 Jbeta primers. Sequenced by immunoSEQ multiplex PCR; TCRdb stores in-frame clones only, minus some. The sample holds 150,000 or so clones, 70% seen once. CDR3 length: 14 residues. Trimming cost V 5 bases and J 0 bases, with 10 bases left between them. CDR1 and CDR2 from the germline V gene are MNHEY and SVGAGI. Material for sequencing was PBMCs. The receptor's source is a woman aged 60-75 years in good health and CMV-seropositive. This chain uses TRBV6-5 with TRBJ1-2; D is undetermined. The CDR3 protein is CASSVQPANYGYTF. CDR3 bases: TGTGCCAGCAGTGTCCAACCAGCTAACTATGGCTACACCTTC.